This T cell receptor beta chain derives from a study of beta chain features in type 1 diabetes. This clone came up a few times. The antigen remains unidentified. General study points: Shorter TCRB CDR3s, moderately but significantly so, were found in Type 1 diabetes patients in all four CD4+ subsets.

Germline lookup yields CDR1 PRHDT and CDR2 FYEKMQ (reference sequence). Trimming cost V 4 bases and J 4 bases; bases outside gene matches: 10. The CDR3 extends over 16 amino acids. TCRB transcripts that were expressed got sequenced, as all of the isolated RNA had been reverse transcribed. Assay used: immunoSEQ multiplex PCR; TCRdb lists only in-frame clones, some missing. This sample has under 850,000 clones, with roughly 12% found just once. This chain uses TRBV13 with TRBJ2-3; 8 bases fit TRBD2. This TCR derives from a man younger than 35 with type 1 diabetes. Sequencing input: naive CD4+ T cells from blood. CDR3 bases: TGTGCCAGCAGCTATTATACCTCGGGACTAGCAGATACGCAGTATTTT. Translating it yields CASSYYTSGLADTQYF.